Below are 9 T cell receptor beta chains sequenced from a single sample in a study of B cell selection in AIRE deficiency. The sorted conventional CD4 T cells were gated as CD4+CD127+. Generated by immunoSEQ multiplex PCR, the TCRdb table keeps only in-frame clones and is missing some. Among 20,000 to 30,000 clones listed, roughly 96% were seen once. The sequencing sample was made of conventional CD4+ T cells sorted from PBMCs. These receptor sequences come from a human donor with AIRE deficiency.

The chain employs TRBV11-3 and TRBJ1-2; D gene ambiguous. The CDR3 is 13 amino acids. Germline CDR1 is SGHNT and CDR2 is YENEEA. V was cut by 2 bases and J by 1 base, with 5 bases left in between. DNA for the CDR3: TGTGCCAGCAGCTTATGGGATAACTATGGCTACACCTTC. It specifies CASSLWDNYGYTF.

The V and J genes are TRBV27 and TRBJ1-1, with a possible D match to TRBD1 (5 bases). Trimming cost V 5 bases and J 2 bases, with 12 bases left between them. CDR1 MNHEY and CDR2 SMNVEV come from the germline V gene (reference sequence). The CDR3 consists of 14 residues. The CDR3 sequence is CASSKRRDNTEAFF. The CDR3 DNA reads as TGTGCCAGCAGTAAGCGCAGGGATAACACTGAAGCTTTCTTT.

The rearrangement joins TRBV19 to TRBJ2-1; 8 bases agree with TRBD2. Germline V gene data show CDR1 as LNHDA and CDR2 as SQIVND (reference sequence). This CDR3 contains 15 residues. Trimming cost V 2 bases and J 5 bases; bases outside gene matches: 5. CDR3 DNA: TGTGCCAGTAGTATATCCGGGAGGGCAAACAATGAGCAGTTCTTC. Translating gives CASSISGRANNEQFF.

The chain recombines TRBV28 with TRBJ2-5; 9 bases align to TRBD2. Per germline, CDR1 MDHEN and CDR2 SYDVKM. Trimming took 2 bases from V and 4 from J; bases not matched to a gene: 11. The CDR3 is made up of 17 amino acids. The CDR3 protein is CASSLKGVAGVRETQYF. CDR3 coding DNA: TGTGCCAGCAGTTTAAAAGGCGTAGCGGGAGTGCGAGAGACCCAGTACTTC. Complete variable domain (other parts from reference TRBV28 and TRBJ2-5): DVKVTQSSRYLVKRTGEKVFLECVQDMDHENMFWYRQDPGLGLRLIYFSYDVKMKEKGDIPEGYSVSREKKERFSLILESASTNQTSMYLCASSLKGVAGVRETQYFGPGTRLLVL.

The rearrangement links TRBV4-2 to TRBJ2-3; 7 bases line up with TRBD2. The CDR3 has 18 amino acids. The junction had 17 bases not matched to a gene; V was cut back by 4 bases and J by 4 bases. Germline CDR1 reads LGHNA; CDR2 reads YNFKEQ. This CDR3 reads CASSLRRLAGGFPDTQYF. The CDR3 DNA sequence: TGTGCCAGCAGCCTGAGGAGACTAGCCGGAGGGTTCCCAGATACGCAGTATTTT.

The V and J genes are TRBV7-9 and TRBJ2-7; D unclear. From germline, CDR1 is SEHNR and CDR2 FQNEAQ (reference sequence). The CDR3 is 14 residues long. Trimming pared 1 base from V and 0 bases from J, leaving 7 bases between. The CDR3 DNA is TGTGCCAGCAGCTTAGGCCAGGACTCCTACGAGCAGTACTTC. This sequence encodes CASSLGQDSYEQYF.

V is TRBV10-3 and J is TRBJ2-1; 14 bases line up with TRBD2. Germline assignment: CDR1 ENHRY and CDR2 SYGVKD. The junction had 12 bases not matched to a gene; V was cut back by 7 bases and J by 7 bases. The CDR3 is 17 residues long. CDR3 region: CAINGGLAGDRGNEQFF. CDR3 DNA sequence: TGTGCCATCAATGGGGGACTAGCGGGAGATCGTGGGAATGAGCAGTTCTTC.

This clone was seen a few times. CDR3 sequence (DNA): TGCGCCAGCAGGACCGGGACAGGGGCCGAAAAACTGTTTTTT. Translating it yields CASRTGTGAEKLFF. The chain has TRBV5-1 and TRBJ1-4; 10 bases align to TRBD1. The CDR3 is made up of 14 amino acids. Germline assignment: CDR1 SGHRS and CDR2 YFSETQ. The junction had 6 bases not matched to a gene; V was cut back by 5 bases and J by 8 bases.

J is TRBJ2-1 and V is TRBV19; D call uncertain. The V end was cut by 5 bases, the J end by 6 bases, with 20 bases between. This CDR3 comprises 16 residues. Germline-derived CDR1 and CDR2 are LNHDA and SQIVND (reference sequence). CDR3 in DNA: TGTGCCAGTAGTCCGAGTACGACAAATCAAGGCAATGAGCAGTTCTTC. Amino acids: CASSPSTTNQGNEQFF.